The 30 T cell receptor beta chains reported below all come from one sample, sequenced in a study of shared clonotypes between healthy human individuals. Sequencing was performed with immunoSEQ multiplex PCR; in TCRdb, only in-frame clones are kept and a portion is missing. The sample shows about 2 million clones, about 95% of them seen only once. Only CD45RO-negative cells positively selected for CCR7 counted as naive CD8 cells, so terminally differentiated effector memory CD45RA+ cells were excluded. Sequencing was performed on naive CD8+ T cells sorted from blood. The receptors derive from a man aged 18 to 29 in good health.

The rearrangement links TRBV7-2 to TRBJ2-5; D is tentatively TRBD1 or TRBD2 (5 bases each). The CDR3 runs 17 residues. The germline V and J ends were trimmed by 5 bases and 2 bases, with 21 bases remaining between them. Germline V gene lookup returns CDR1 SGHTA and CDR2 FQGNSA. CDR3 coding DNA: TGTGCCAGCAGCCCGAGTCTGGGGGAGTGGGGGCAAGAGACCCAGTACTTC. It yields the protein CASSPSLGEWGQETQYF.

The gene calls are TRBV5-4 and TRBJ1-2; 9 nucleotides line up with TRBD1. With 4 bases clipped from V and 8 bases from J, the junction kept 12 bases outside the gene matches. The CDR3 runs to 15 residues. Germline values: CDR1 SGHNT, CDR2 YYREEE (reference sequence). The CDR3 loop reads CASSRPGTGMEGYTF. The CDR3 coding sequence is TGTGCCAGCAGCCGTCCCGGGACAGGGATGGAGGGCTACACCTTC.

For this clone: Other DNA sequences in this sample translate to the same CDR3. This chain joins TRBV6-5 and TRBJ2-7; 9 bases fit TRBD2. The CDR3 spans 12 residues. Germline V gene sequence: CDR1 MNHEY, CDR2 SVGAGI. Trimming took 6 bases from V and 7 from J; bases not matched to a gene: 4. DNA for the CDR3: TGTGCCAGCAGGGGCGGGGGGGGAGAGCAGTACTTC. This codes for CASRGGGGEQYF.

CDR3 sequence reads: CASTLRGDRVIGPVVLYEQYF. The CDR3 DNA is TGTGCCAGCACACTTAGGGGGGACAGGGTAATCGGCCCCGTGGTTCTCTACGAGCAGTACTTC. The chain recombines TRBV2 with TRBJ2-7; 9 nucleotides line up with TRBD1. The V and J ends lost 7 bases and 3 bases, in that order; junction bases with no gene match: 28. The germline gives CDR1 SNHLY, CDR2 FYNNEI. CDR3 length: 21 amino acids.

The CDR3 DNA sequence: TGTGCCAGCAGCTTACAGGAGCACTATGGCTACACCTTC. It specifies CASSLQEHYGYTF. V gene TRBV5-6 combines with J gene TRBJ1-2; possibly TRBD1 for D (5 bases). Trimming shortened V by 2 bases and J by 3 bases, and 8 bases separated the two germline ends. CDR1 and CDR2 (germline): SGHDT, YYEEEE. The CDR3 has 13 residues.

V usage is TRBV7-9 and J usage is TRBJ2-1; 8 positions match TRBD2. Germline CDR1 SEHNR, CDR2 FQNEAQ (reference sequence). This CDR3 is built from 15 residues. Germline trimming cut 5 bases from V and 6 bases from J; bases unmatched to any gene: 9. The CDR3 bases are TGTGCCAGCAGCCCCGGGGGGGAAGAGGGCAATGAGCAGTTCTTC. Residues: CASSPGGEEGNEQFF.

The chain employs TRBV7-9 and TRBJ2-5; possible D gene TRBD1, 5 bases. The germline V and J ends were trimmed by 6 bases and 1 base, with 15 bases remaining between them. The CDR3 sequence is 15 residues long. Germline CDR1 reads SEHNR; CDR2 reads FQNEAQ (reference sequence). CDR3 protein: CASRTVQGAQETQYF. The CDR3 nucleotides are TGTGCCAGCAGAACGGTTCAAGGGGCCCAAGAGACCCAGTACTTC.

The rearrangement uses TRBV4-1 and TRBJ2-1, with TRBD2 matching over 11 bases. CDR3 length: 21 residues. V was pared by 0 bases and J by 0 bases, with 13 bases of the junction left unmatched. Per germline, CDR1 MGHRA and CDR2 YSYEKL. The CDR3 spells CASSQEGSVAGGRSSYNEQFF. The DNA of the CDR3 is TGCGCCAGCAGCCAAGAAGGAAGTGTAGCGGGAGGGCGAAGCTCCTACAATGAGCAGTTCTTC.

This clone was observed a single time. The identical CDR3 is also encoded by other nucleotide sequences in the sample. The chain is built from TRBV5-4 and TRBJ1-1; unclear D gene. CDR1 and CDR2 from the germline V gene are SGHNT and YYREEE (reference sequence). V was shortened by 2 bases and J by 6 bases, with 5 bases between the two germline ends. The CDR3 sequence is 11 residues long. The CDR3 coding sequence is TGTGCCAGCAGCTTCGGTTCTGAAGCTTTCTTT. It translates to CASSFGSEAFF. Filled out from reference TRBV5-4 and TRBJ1-1, the complete variable domain reads ETGVTQSPTHLIKTRGQQVTLRCSSQSGHNTVSWYQQALGQGPQFIFQYYREEENGRGNFPPRFSGLQFPNYSSELNVNALELDDSALYLCASSFGSEAFFGQGTRLTVV.

CDR3 region: CASSTGLEAFF. CDR3 DNA: TGTGCCAGCAGCACGGGCCTTGAAGCTTTCTTT. The chain joins TRBV5-5 to TRBJ1-1; no clear D. This CDR3 has 11 residues. Germline V lookup: CDR1 SGHKS, CDR2 YYEKEE (reference sequence). Trimming stripped 4 bases from V and 7 bases from J, with 8 bases between.

This clone was seen a few times. The chain joins TRBV27 to TRBJ1-5; 9 bases fit TRBD1. The CDR3 covers 18 residues. Germline CDR1 MNHEY, CDR2 SMNVEV (reference sequence). With V trimmed by 1 base and J by 2 bases, 9 bases remained unmatched. The CDR3 here is CASSLYATGGSGNQPQHF. The CDR3 nucleotides read TGTGCCAGCAGTTTATATGCGACAGGGGGAAGCGGCAATCAGCCCCAGCATTTT.

The V gene is TRBV19, the J gene TRBJ1-1; D not resolved. The V end was cut by 6 bases, the J end by 0 bases, with 8 bases between. Germline CDR1 reads LNHDA; CDR2 reads SQIVND (reference sequence). This CDR3 comprises 13 residues. CDR3 amino acids: CASRPGLNTEAFF. In DNA, the CDR3 is TGTGCCAGTAGGCCAGGATTGAACACTGAAGCTTTCTTT.

This clone showed up just a few times. The rearrangement uses TRBV7-2 and TRBJ2-7, with a tentative D call TRBD2 (6 bases). Germline V CDR1 and CDR2: SGHTA, FQGNSA. The CDR3 has 14 residues. Trimming left V 8 bases short and J 0 bases short, with 14 bases between. The CDR3 nucleotides read TGTGCCAGCCTCGAGGGAGGAGCCTCCTACGAGCAGTACTTC. Protein product: CASLEGGASYEQYF.

Points on this clone: A much larger clone sits a single nucleotide away, making a read error possible. Other DNA sequences in this specimen translate into the identical CDR3. CDR3 protein: CASSLSYEQYF. CDR3 nucleotide sequence: TGTGCCAGCAGCCTCTCCTACGAGCAGTACTTC. This rearrangement joins TRBV13 to TRBJ2-7, with D uncertain. The CDR3 has 11 residues. The germline V and J ends were trimmed by 5 bases and 0 bases, with 2 bases remaining between them. The germline V gene has CDR1 PRHDT and CDR2 FYEKMQ (reference sequence).

The V gene is TRBV27, the J gene TRBJ2-7; D tentatively fits TRBD1 or TRBD2 (5 bases each). The germline V gene encodes CDR1 MNHEY and CDR2 SMNVEV (reference sequence). This CDR3 has 12 residues. V lost 8 bases to trimming and J lost 7 bases, with 15 bases between them. CDR3 amino acids: CASGPWGSEQYF. CDR3 in DNA: TGTGCCAGCGGCCCCTGGGGGTCTGAGCAGTACTTC.

The chain has TRBV7-2 and TRBJ2-3; TRBD2 matches 11 bases. The CDR3 loop spans 18 amino acids. Trimming took 1 base from V and 7 from J; bases not matched to a gene: 13. Germline loops: CDR1 SGHTA, CDR2 FQGNSA. The CDR3 is CASSLEGLLAGELNTQYF. DNA of the CDR3: TGTGCCAGCAGCTTAGAAGGTCTACTAGCGGGAGAGCTAAATACGCAGTATTTT.

The genes are TRBV4-1 and TRBJ1-2, with D maybe TRBD1 (6 bases). V was trimmed by 0 bases and J by 8 bases, leaving 19 bases between them. The germline V gene encodes CDR1 MGHRA and CDR2 YSYEKL. The CDR3 has 16 amino acids. DNA for the CDR3: TGCGCCAGCAGCCAAGATCTGAAGGGGGGAAGGGAGGGCTACACCTTC. It is translated as CASSQDLKGGREGYTF.

The count of this clone is one. Other DNA sequences in this sample translate to the same CDR3. The rearrangement joins TRBV30 to TRBJ2-7; D remains ambiguous. Deletions cut 3 bases from V and 2 bases from J, with 11 bases between. The CDR3 loop spans 13 amino acids. CDR1 GTSNPN and CDR2 SVGIG come from the germline V gene (reference sequence). CDR3 in amino acids: CAWSVDRAYEQYF. CDR3 DNA: TGTGCCTGGAGCGTAGACCGAGCCTACGAGCAGTACTTC.

V gene TRBV27 combines with J gene TRBJ2-1, with no clear D. From germline, CDR1 is MNHEY and CDR2 SMNVEV (reference sequence). The CDR3 covers 15 residues. Trimming cost V 2 bases and J 1 base, with 9 bases left between them. Here the CDR3 DNA reads TGTGCCAGCAGTTTAAGAACAGAATCCTACAATGAGCAGTTCTTC. Residues: CASSLRTESYNEQFF.

The J gene is TRBJ2-1, the V gene TRBV13, with D perhaps TRBD1 (6 bases). V lost 5 bases and J 8 bases, leaving 22 bases between the germline ends. CDR1 PRHDT and CDR2 FYEKMQ come from the germline V gene (reference sequence). CDR3 length equals 16 residues. DNA for the CDR3: TGTGCCAGCAGCCCCCTCGGACAGACGTCATGGGATGAGCAGTTCTTC. Translation: CASSPLGQTSWDEQFF.

This sequence joins TRBV4-1 and TRBJ1-6; D gene ambiguous. CDR3 length: 17 amino acids. The germline gives CDR1 MGHRA, CDR2 YSYEKL. Trimming cost V 4 bases and J 9 bases, with 22 bases left between them. CDR3 sequence: CASSLREGGEAFSPLHF. DNA of the CDR3: TGCGCCAGCAGCCTACGTGAAGGTGGGGAAGCCTTTTCACCCCTCCACTTT.

V is TRBV30 and J is TRBJ2-7; 7 bases map to TRBD1. The CDR3 covers 13 residues. The trim removed 6 bases at V and 2 bases at J, leaving 7 bases unmatched. The germline CDR1 and CDR2 sequences are GTSNPN and SVGIG (reference sequence). The CDR3 DNA reads TGTGCCTGCCTCTCAGACAGGGCCTACGAGCAGTACTTC. Encoded protein: CACLSDRAYEQYF. The full variable domain, rest sourced from reference TRBV30 and TRBJ2-7, is SQTIHQWPATLVQPVGSPLSLECTVEGTSNPNLYWYRQAAGRGLQLLFYSVGIGQISSEVPQNLSASRPQDRQFILSSKKLLLSDSGFYLCACLSDRAYEQYFGPGTRLTVT.

V and J are TRBV5-1 and TRBJ2-2, with 7 bases aligning to TRBD2. J was trimmed by 1 base and V by 0 bases; bases with no gene match: 6. CDR1 and CDR2 from the germline V gene are SGHRS and YFSETQ. The CDR3 length is 17 residues. CDR3 residues: CASSLALAGENTGELFF. CDR3 bases: TGCGCCAGCAGCTTGGCCCTCGCGGGGGAGAACACCGGGGAGCTGTTTTTT.

The V and J genes are TRBV5-1 and TRBJ2-7; D is unresolved. This CDR3 has 15 residues. CDR1 SGHRS and CDR2 YFSETQ come from the germline V gene. Trimming stripped 4 bases from V and 3 bases from J, with 17 bases between. The CDR3 region is CASSPFAQSGYEQYF. Here the CDR3 DNA reads TGCGCCAGCAGCCCATTCGCCCAGTCTGGCTACGAGCAGTACTTC.

The V call is TRBV11-2, the J call TRBJ2-2; D is perhaps TRBD1 or TRBD2 (6 bases each). The CDR3 totals 17 residues. Germline CDR1 reads SGHAT; CDR2 reads FQNNGV. V lost 0 bases to trimming and J lost 5 bases, with 16 bases between them. CDR3 residues: CASSLDPWGAGTGELFF. For the CDR3, the DNA is TGTGCCAGCAGCTTAGATCCATGGGGGGCTGGGACCGGGGAGCTGTTTTTT. Based on the CDR3 plus reference TRBV11-2 and TRBJ2-2, the full variable domain is EAGVAQSPRYKIIEKRQSVAFWCNPISGHATLYWYQQILGQGPKLLIQFQNNGVVDDSQLPKDRFSAERLKGVDSTLKIQPAKLEDSAVYLCASSLDPWGAGTGELFFGEGSRLTVL.

About this clone itself: Additional DNA sequences in this sample encode the identical CDR3. This rearrangement joins TRBV5-4 to TRBJ1-1, with D possibly matching TRBD1 (5 bases). There are 12 residues in the CDR3. Trimming took off 4 bases at V and 6 bases at J, with 10 bases between the two ends. Germline loops: CDR1 SGHNT, CDR2 YYREEE (reference sequence). The CDR3 DNA reads as TGTGCCAGCAGCCCGGGGGGGTCTGAAGCTTTCTTT. This encodes CASSPGGSEAFF.

Concerning this clone: At the DNA level, this CDR3 is encoded by other sequences in the same sample as well. The J gene is TRBJ2-1, the V gene TRBV7-9; D is unresolved. Germline V CDR1 and CDR2: SEHNR, FQNEAQ (reference sequence). With 2 bases removed from V and 6 bases from J, the gap between germline ends came to 8 bases. CDR3 size: 13 residues. In DNA form, the CDR3 reads TGTGCCAGCAGCTTATATCTGGGCAATGAGCAGTTCTTC. Residues: CASSLYLGNEQFF.

The chain combines TRBV29-1 with TRBJ1-1; TRBD1 might be the D (5 bases). Trimming left V 7 bases short and J 1 base short, with 19 bases between. There are 15 residues in the CDR3. Germline CDR1 SQVTM, CDR2 ANQGSEA. The CDR3 DNA reads TGCAGCGCCTGCCTCACTCTGGGGCCGAACACTGAAGCTTTCTTT. It yields the protein CSACLTLGPNTEAFF.

Remarks on this clone: Other DNA sequences in the sample encode the same CDR3. The J gene is TRBJ1-3, the V gene TRBV10-1; D remains ambiguous. This CDR3 contains 13 residues. The V gene's germline CDR1 is WNHNN and CDR2 SYGVQD (reference sequence). With 6 bases removed from V and 3 bases from J, the gap between germline ends came to 9 bases. The CDR3 DNA reads TGCGCCAGCAGCGAGGATCTTGGAAACACCATATATTTT. This codes for CASSEDLGNTIYF.

Concerning this clone itself: The sample carries other DNA sequences with the same CDR3. This chain connects TRBV4-3 to TRBJ2-7; 11 bases are a match to TRBD2. This CDR3 comprises 15 residues. Losses at the gene ends were 3 bases for V and 5 bases for J; bases not matched to a gene: 6. CDR1 and CDR2 from the germline V gene are LGHNA and YSLEER. The CDR3 coding sequence is TGCGCCAGCAGCCAGTTGCTAGCGGGAGGTAACGAGCAGTACTTC. It is translated as CASSQLLAGGNEQYF.